This passage covers 10 T cell receptor beta chains from one sample sequenced in a study of technical replicates of blood from four donors. Some clones are missing from TCRdb's copy, which holds only in-frame ones; the method was immunoSEQ multiplex PCR. The table lists about 66,000 clones, roughly nine tenths of them singletons. Specimen: PBMCs. The receptors here all came from a human donor in good health. Some clones in this sample may be carry-over from other donors' samples.

The J gene is TRBJ2-3, the V gene TRBV14; 12 positions agree with TRBD2. This CDR3 has 17 residues. With 4 bases clipped from V and 1 base from J, the junction kept 6 bases outside the gene matches. Germline values: CDR1 SGHDN, CDR2 FVKESK. CDR3 in amino acids: CASSRRTSGMGTDTQYF. CDR3 sequence (DNA): TGTGCCAGCAGCCGGAGGACTAGCGGGATGGGCACAGATACGCAGTATTTT.

J is TRBJ1-5 and V is TRBV7-8; weak D call: TRBD1 (6 bases). Trimming took off 1 base at V and 3 bases at J, with 10 bases between the two ends. Germline lookup yields CDR1 SGHVS and CDR2 FQNEAQ. This CDR3 comprises 15 residues. CDR3 in amino acids: CASSLGPGDNQPQHF. CDR3 in DNA: TGTGCCAGCAGCTTAGGCCCAGGGGACAATCAGCCCCAGCATTTT.

This chain links TRBV7-2 with TRBJ2-7, with no clear D. The CDR3 is 12 residues long. Germline CDR1 reads SGHTA; CDR2 reads FQGNSA. V gave up 4 bases and J gave up 3 bases, with 7 bases separating them. CDR3 protein: CASSSSRYEQYF. The DNA of the CDR3 is TGTGCCAGCAGCTCTTCTCGCTACGAGCAGTACTTC.

The gene calls are TRBV23-1 and TRBJ2-2; a weak D match, TRBD2 (6 bases). TRBV23-1 is reported as an ORF; its role is uncertain. The CDR3 is 16 amino acids. V lost 6 bases and J lost 6, with 20 bases in between. Written as DNA, the CDR3 is TGCGCCAGCAGCCAAAAGCCCGGAGGGAGCTCCGGGGAGCTGTTTTTT. It specifies CASSQKPGGSSGELFF.

The chain uses TRBV6-1 and TRBJ2-7, with D possibly TRBD1 on 6 matching bases. Germline CDR1 is MNHNS and CDR2 is SASEGT. V dropped 4 bases and J dropped 1 base, with 14 bases sitting between them. The CDR3 extends over 15 amino acids. The CDR3: CASSVFRTESYEQYF. The DNA for the CDR3 is TGTGCCAGCAGTGTTTTCCGGACAGAGTCCTACGAGCAGTACTTC.

CDR3 region: CASSQDLGTDEQFF. CDR3 nucleotide sequence: TGTGCCAGCAGCCAAGATCTGGGGACTGATGAGCAGTTCTTC. The chain recombines TRBV4-2 with TRBJ2-1, with D possibly being TRBD2 (6 bases). CDR3 size: 14 residues. Germline V lookup: CDR1 LGHNA, CDR2 YNFKEQ. The V end lost 0 bases, the J end lost 8 bases, and 11 bases lay between the germline ends.

The rearrangement uses TRBV29-1 and TRBJ2-7; 8 bases agree with TRBD1. The CDR3 length is 13 residues. V lost 5 bases and J lost 6; bases outside the gene matches: 9. Per germline, CDR1 SQVTM and CDR2 ANQGSEA. Here the CDR3 reads CSVRYQGAPEQYF. In DNA, the CDR3 is TGCAGCGTTCGGTATCAGGGGGCGCCCGAGCAGTACTTC.

The rearrangement links TRBV5-3 to TRBJ1-6, with 9 bases lining up with TRBD1. TRBV5-3 is an ORF, and what it does is uncertain. This CDR3 region has 15 residues. V was clipped by 0 bases and J by 10 bases; unmatched bases: 5. The CDR3 nucleotides are TGTGCCAGAAGCTTGGGGGACAGGGTGCAGTCACCCCTCCACTTT. It codes for CARSLGDRVQSPLHF.

V and J are TRBV7-9 and TRBJ1-5, with TRBD1 matching over 7 bases. CDR3 length: 19 residues. Unmatched junction bases numbered 17, after V lost 6 bases and J lost 0 bases. In germline, CDR1 is SEHNR, CDR2 FQNEAQ (reference sequence). CDR3 nucleotides: TGTGCCAGCAGGACCCCGGACAGGACAGAAATCTATAGCAATCAGCCCCAGCATTTT. It encodes CASRTPDRTEIYSNQPQHF.

This clone was found once. The chain uses TRBV29-1 and TRBJ2-1, with 7 bases identical to TRBD1. Unmatched junction bases numbered 7, after V lost 6 bases and J lost 5 bases. In germline, CDR1 is SQVTM, CDR2 ANQGSEA. The CDR3 length is 13 residues. The chain's CDR3 is CSVGVTGHNEQFF. The CDR3 DNA is TGCAGCGTCGGAGTGACAGGGCACAATGAGCAGTTCTTC.